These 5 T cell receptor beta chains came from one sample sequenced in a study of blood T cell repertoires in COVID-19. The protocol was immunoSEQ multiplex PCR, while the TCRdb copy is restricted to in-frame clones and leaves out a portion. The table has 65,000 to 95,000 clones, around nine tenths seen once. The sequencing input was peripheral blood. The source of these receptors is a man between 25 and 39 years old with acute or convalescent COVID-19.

The CDR3 sequence: CASSYLGRSTDTQYF. CDR3 bases: TGTGCCAGCAGTTACCTGGGCAGGAGCACAGATACGCAGTATTTT. The chain is built from TRBV28 and TRBJ2-3; unclear D gene. Germline lookup yields CDR1 MDHEN and CDR2 SYDVKM. V gave up 4 bases and J gave up 0 bases, with 11 bases separating them. The CDR3 consists of 15 residues.

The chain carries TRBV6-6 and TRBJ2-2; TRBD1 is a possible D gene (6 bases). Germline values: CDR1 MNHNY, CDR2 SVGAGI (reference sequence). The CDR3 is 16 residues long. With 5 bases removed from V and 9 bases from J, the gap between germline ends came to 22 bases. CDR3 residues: CASSGTGTRGLRELFF. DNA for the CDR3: TGTGCCAGCAGTGGAACTGGGACCAGGGGTCTCCGGGAGCTGTTTTTT.

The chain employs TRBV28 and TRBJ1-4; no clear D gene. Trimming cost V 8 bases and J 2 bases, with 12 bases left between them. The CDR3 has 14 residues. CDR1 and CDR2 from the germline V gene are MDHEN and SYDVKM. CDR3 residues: CASRRPGTNEKLFF. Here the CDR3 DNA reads TGTGCCAGCCGCCGCCCGGGGACTAATGAAAAACTGTTTTTT. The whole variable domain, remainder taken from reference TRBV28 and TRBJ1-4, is DVKVTQSSRYLVKRTGEKVFLECVQDMDHENMFWYRQDPGLGLRLIYFSYDVKMKEKGDIPEGYSVSREKKERFSLILESASTNQTSMYLCASRRPGTNEKLFFGSGTQLSVL.

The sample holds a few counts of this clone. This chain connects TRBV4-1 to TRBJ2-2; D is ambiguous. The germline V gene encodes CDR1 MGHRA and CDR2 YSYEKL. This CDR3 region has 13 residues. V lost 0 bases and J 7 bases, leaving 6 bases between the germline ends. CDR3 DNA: TGCGCCAGCAGCCAAGATCCGGGCGGGGAGCTGTTTTTT. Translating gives CASSQDPGGELFF.

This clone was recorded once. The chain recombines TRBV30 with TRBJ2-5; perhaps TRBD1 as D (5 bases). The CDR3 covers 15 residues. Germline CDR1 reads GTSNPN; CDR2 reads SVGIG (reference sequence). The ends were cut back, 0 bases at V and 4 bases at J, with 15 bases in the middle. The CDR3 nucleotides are TGTGCCTGGAGTGTACGGTCAGGGTTGGGAGAGACCCAGTACTTC. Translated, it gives CAWSVRSGLGETQYF.